These 28 T cell receptor beta chains were all obtained from the same sample, sequenced in a study of T-cell reconstitution after alpha-beta-depleted transplantation in children. Preparation of the TCRbeta library was carried out with unique molecular identifiers. Via MiXCR, TCRdb re-called the PCR reads, giving one row per CDR3 protein. The data show about 600,000 distinct CDR3 sequences, 10% to 15% seen once. The specimen was PBMCs, mostly from graft donor cells, collected 360 days after TCRalphabeta/CD19-depleted stem cell transplant. The source of these receptors is a male patient under 18 who had a stem cell transplant for acute myeloid leukemia, so the T cells may come from the graft donor.

The sample holds many counts of this clonotype. J is TRBJ2-7 and V is TRBV5-1, with TRBD1 as a possible D gene (6 bases). The V and J ends lost 3 bases and 7 bases respectively, with 14 bases between them. The length of the CDR3 is 13 residues. Germline lookup yields CDR1 SGHRS and CDR2 YFSETQ. The CDR3 region is CASSYTWGREQYF. CDR3 bases: TGCGCCAGCAGCTATACGTGGGGGCGGGAGCAGTACTTC.

The table lists this clonotype with a few counts. The chain is built from TRBV12-3 or TRBV12-4 and TRBJ2-4; 12 bases map to TRBD2. Germline trimming cut 5 bases from V and 2 bases from J; bases unmatched to any gene: 7. This CDR3 region has 17 residues. CDR3 in amino acids: CASSGLAGIITKNIQYF. CDR3 DNA: TGTGCCAGCAGTGGACTAGCGGGAATTATAACCAAAAACATTCAGTACTTC.

DNA for the CDR3: TGCAGTGCTAGAGCAAGGACAGGGTATTACAATGAGCAGTTCTTC. Translated: CSARARTGYYNEQFF. The J gene is TRBJ2-1, the V gene TRBV20-1; 8 bases map to TRBD1. Unmatched junction bases numbered 6, after V lost 1 base and J lost 4 bases. The CDR3 has 15 residues. Germline V gene sequence: CDR1 DFQATT, CDR2 SNEGSKA (reference sequence).

This chain links TRBV30 with TRBJ2-7; tentatively, D is TRBD1 (6 bases). The germline V gene has CDR1 GTSNPN and CDR2 SVGIG (reference sequence). Trimming shortened V by 3 bases and J by 5 bases, and 8 bases separated the two germline ends. This CDR3 is 11 amino acids long. The CDR3 sequence: CAWSRQDEQYF. CDR3 DNA: TGTGCCTGGAGCCGACAGGACGAGCAGTACTTC.

This clonotype has ten or more counts. The rearrangement links TRBV5-6 to TRBJ2-7, with D uncertain. CDR1 SGHDT and CDR2 YYEEEE come from the germline V gene. Trimming stripped 3 bases from V and 6 bases from J, with 16 bases between. CDR3 size: 14 residues. CDR3 sequence (DNA): TGTGCCAGCAGCTACCGGACGGAGATCGGCGAGCAGTACTTC. It translates to CASSYRTEIGEQYF.

Here the CDR3 DNA reads TGTGCCAGCACCATAGCGGGAGGGCCCAATCACAATGAGCAGTTCTTC. Its protein product is CASTIAGGPNHNEQFF. The V call is TRBV7-9, the J call TRBJ2-1; 11 nucleotides align to TRBD2. J gave up 5 bases and V 7 bases, and 10 bases lay outside the gene matches. The CDR3 covers 16 residues. CDR1 SEHNR and CDR2 FQNEAQ come from the germline V gene (reference sequence). Based on the CDR3 plus reference TRBV7-9 and TRBJ2-1, the full variable domain is DTGVSQNPRHKITKRGQNVTFRCDPISEHNRLYWYRQTLGQGPEFLTYFQNEAQLEKSRLLSDRFSAERPKGSFSTLEIQRTEQGDSAMYLCASTIAGGPNHNEQFFGPGTRLTVL.

This clonotype came up a few times. The chain employs TRBV4-3 and TRBJ2-7; 10 bases agree with TRBD1. V was clipped by 3 bases and J by 5 bases; unmatched bases: 10. Germline V gene sequence: CDR1 LGHNA, CDR2 YSLEER. This CDR3 spans 16 amino acids. DNA for the CDR3: TGCGCCAGCAGCCATTCACCGGGACAGGGGTTCGACGAGCAGTACTTC. Its translation is CASSHSPGQGFDEQYF.

Many counts were recorded for this clonotype. V gene TRBV4-3 combines with J gene TRBJ2-1; perhaps TRBD2 as D (5 bases). The length of the CDR3 is 13 residues. Deletions cut 4 bases from V and 4 bases from J, with 8 bases between. Germline V gene data show CDR1 as LGHNA and CDR2 as YSLEER. This CDR3 is CASSREGYNEQFF. The CDR3, as DNA: TGCGCCAGCAGCCGAGAGGGATACAATGAGCAGTTCTTC.

This clonotype came up a few times. The chain has TRBV5-1 and TRBJ2-1, with D possibly called TRBD1 or TRBD2 (5 bases each). CDR1 is SGHRS, CDR2 YFSETQ, per germline. The V end was cut by 0 bases, the J end by 5 bases, with 24 bases between. The CDR3 is 19 residues long. This CDR3 is CASSLGVGVSHRGNNEQFF. CDR3 bases: TGCGCCAGCAGCTTGGGGGTAGGTGTGTCACACCGGGGCAACAATGAGCAGTTCTTC.

This clonotype has a handful of counts. The V call is TRBV27, the J call TRBJ2-6; possible D gene TRBD1, 6 bases. The germline V and J ends were trimmed by 5 bases and 3 bases, with 11 bases remaining between them. CDR1 is MNHEY, CDR2 SMNVEV, per germline (reference sequence). The CDR3 totals 15 residues. CDR3 in amino acids: CASSHGTNGANVLTF. Written as DNA, the CDR3 is TGTGCCAGCAGTCACGGGACAAATGGGGCCAACGTCCTGACTTTC. Supplemented by reference TRBV27 and TRBJ2-6, the full variable domain reads EAQVTQNPRYLITVTGKKLTVTCSQNMNHEYMSWYRQDPGLGLRQIYYSMNVEVTDKGDVPEGYKVSRKEKRNFPLILESPSPNQTSLYFCASSHGTNGANVLTFGAGSRLTVL.

The gene calls are TRBV28 and TRBJ2-7; a weak D match, TRBD2 (5 bases). Germline V gene sequence: CDR1 MDHEN, CDR2 SYDVKM. Deletions cut 10 bases from V and 5 bases from J, with 18 bases between. This CDR3 has 13 amino acids. The CDR3 DNA reads TGTGCCACTCTCGGGCCCCGGAGGAACGAGCAGTACTTC. Protein product: CATLGPRRNEQYF.

This chain uses TRBV7-2 with TRBJ2-1; 14 positions match TRBD2. Germline trimming cut 1 base from V and 1 base from J; bases unmatched to any gene: 18. CDR1 is SGHTA and CDR2 is FQGNSA in the germline V gene. This CDR3 region has 23 residues. The CDR3: CASSLGLAGGLGLGKLSYNEQFF. In DNA form, the CDR3 reads TGTGCCAGCAGCTTAGGACTAGCGGGAGGGTTGGGGCTAGGAAAGCTTTCCTACAATGAGCAGTTCTTC.

This clonotype was picked up a small number of times. This chain joins TRBV12-3 or TRBV12-4 and TRBJ1-2; tentatively, D is TRBD1 (6 bases). CDR3 length: 14 amino acids. The V end was cut by 6 bases, the J end by 4 bases, with 15 bases between. The CDR3 DNA sequence: TGTGCCAGCAGACAGGGACCGACAGCCTATGGCTACACCTTC. The encoded protein is CASRQGPTAYGYTF.

The genes are TRBV3-1 and TRBJ1-2; D is unresolved. Germline-derived CDR1 and CDR2 are LGHDT and YNNKEL (reference sequence). V gave up 2 bases and J gave up 8 bases, with 15 bases separating them. CDR3 length: 14 residues. Here the CDR3 reads CASSQSTLGGGYTF. CDR3 coding DNA: TGTGCCAGCAGCCAATCGACCCTGGGAGGAGGCTACACCTTC.

This clonotype was counted a few times. CDR3 sequence: CSARAGRNTGELFF. DNA of the CDR3: TGCAGTGCTAGAGCAGGGAGGAACACCGGGGAGCTGTTTTTT. The chain combines TRBV20-1 with TRBJ2-2, with D perhaps being TRBD1 or TRBD2 (5 bases each). This CDR3 comprises 14 residues. Per germline, CDR1 DFQATT and CDR2 SNEGSKA (reference sequence). Trimming pared 1 base from V and 1 base from J, leaving 7 bases between.

The CDR3 nucleotides read TGCGCCAGCAGCTGGACCGGGACTAGACCTTCCTACGAGCAGTACTTC. Residues: CASSWTGTRPSYEQYF. J is TRBJ2-7 and V is TRBV5-1; 8 bases line up with TRBD2. V was pared by 3 bases and J by 1 base, with 9 bases of the junction left unmatched. Germline loops: CDR1 SGHRS, CDR2 YFSETQ. The CDR3 totals 16 residues. The full variable domain, completed using reference TRBV5-1 and TRBJ2-7, is KAGVTQTPRYLIKTRGQQVTLSCSPISGHRSVSWYQQTPGQGLQFLFEYFSETQRNKGNFPGRFSGRQFSNSRSEMNVSTLELGDSALYLCASSWTGTRPSYEQYFGPGTRLTVT.

This chain joins TRBV28 and TRBJ2-7, with 11 bases that match TRBD1. V lost 7 bases and J lost 4; bases outside the gene matches: 6. Germline V gene sequence: CDR1 MDHEN, CDR2 SYDVKM. CDR3 length: 14 amino acids. For the CDR3, the DNA is TGTGCCAGCACCCGGGACAGGGGGAGGTACGAGCAGTACTTC. Translation: CASTRDRGRYEQYF.

This clonotype was counted only a few times. The V gene is TRBV15, the J gene TRBJ2-4; D unclear. CDR1 is LNHNV and CDR2 is YYDKDF in the germline V gene (reference sequence). This CDR3 region has 14 residues. V lost 7 bases and J lost 0, with 10 bases in between. The CDR3 sequence is CATKVALAKNIQYF. The DNA of the CDR3 is TGTGCCACCAAGGTGGCTCTAGCCAAAAACATTCAGTACTTC.

This clonotype showed up just a few times. This rearrangement joins TRBV7-2 to TRBJ1-1, with TRBD1 matching over 11 bases. CDR3 length equals 16 residues. Germline lookup yields CDR1 SGHTA and CDR2 FQGNSA. V shed 5 bases and J 4 bases; nucleotides not matched to a gene: 9. The DNA for the CDR3 is TGTGCCAGCAGCCCCGGGACAGGGGGTTGGGGCACTGAAGCTTTCTTT. This gives the protein CASSPGTGGWGTEAFF.

The gene calls are TRBV30 and TRBJ2-1; D gene unclear. The CDR3 has 11 residues. V was pared by 2 bases and J by 12 bases, with 11 bases between. CDR1 and CDR2 (germline): GTSNPN, SVGIG (reference sequence). DNA of the CDR3: TGTGCCTGGAGTACGGTCGGTGGGCAGTTCTTC. Its protein product is CAWSTVGGQFF.

This clonotype was seen ten or more times. The J gene is TRBJ2-1, the V gene TRBV15; 9 bases line up with TRBD2. Germline V lookup: CDR1 LNHNV, CDR2 YYDKDF (reference sequence). CDR3 length equals 18 residues. J lost 4 bases, V lost 1 base, and 11 bases had no gene match. The CDR3 DNA sequence: TGTGCCACCAGCAGAGTTGGTTTTGGTAGCGGGGGTTACAATGAGCAGTTCTTC. It specifies CATSRVGFGSGGYNEQFF.

The chain couples TRBV20-1 to TRBJ2-3; 11 nucleotides match TRBD2. After removal of 5 bases from V and 5 bases from J, the junction contained 6 bases not matched to a gene. Looked up from germline, CDR1 is DFQATT and CDR2 is SNEGSKA (reference sequence). The CDR3 loop spans 14 amino acids. Here the CDR3 reads CSAQPGLAVDTQYF. The CDR3 bases are TGCAGTGCTCAACCGGGACTAGCGGTAGATACGCAGTATTTT.

This chain uses TRBV20-1 with TRBJ2-7; tentative D call: TRBD1 (6 bases). V was clipped by 4 bases and J by 4 bases, with 17 bases between them. This CDR3 has 14 residues. Germline V lookup: CDR1 DFQATT, CDR2 SNEGSKA (reference sequence). CDR3 in amino acids: CSAINRDTEYEQYF. DNA of the CDR3: TGCAGTGCTATCAACCGGGACACGGAATACGAGCAGTACTTC.

This clonotype appeared many times. V is TRBV28 and J is TRBJ2-7; 7 nucleotides align to TRBD1. Looked up from germline, CDR1 is MDHEN and CDR2 is SYDVKM. Trimming removed 5 bases from V and 2 bases from J; junction bases left unmatched: 6. The CDR3 sequence is 14 residues long. The DNA of the CDR3 is TGTGCCAGCAGTCTAGGGACAGCACCCTACGAGCAGTACTTC. Residues: CASSLGTAPYEQYF.

The CDR3 DNA sequence: TGTGCCAGCAGTTGGAGACTAGCGGGACCCGGGGAGCTGTTTTTT. It encodes CASSWRLAGPGELFF. The chain employs TRBV6-2 or TRBV6-3 and TRBJ2-2; 11 nucleotides line up with TRBD2. Germline CDR1 reads MNHEY; CDR2 reads SVGEGT. The CDR3 is 15 amino acids. V trimming: 4 bases; J trimming: 6 bases; junction bases outside the gene matches: 4.

The gene calls are TRBV6-2 or TRBV6-3 and TRBJ1-3; D is uncertain. The V gene lost 7 bases and the J gene lost 4 bases, with 14 bases spanning the gap. CDR1 and CDR2 from the germline V gene are MNHEY and SVGEGT. CDR3 length equals 14 residues. Written as DNA, the CDR3 is TGTGCCAGCAACCCGGCCGCGGGAGGAAACACCATATATTTT. Protein sequence: CASNPAAGGNTIYF.

This clonotype was observed at least ten times. This chain uses TRBV28 with TRBJ2-5; D assignment may be TRBD1 or TRBD2 (5 bases each). V lost 4 bases and J lost 3, with 24 bases in between. The CDR3 consists of 18 residues. The germline V gene has CDR1 MDHEN and CDR2 SYDVKM. The CDR3: CASSSQYIRDADKETQYF. The CDR3 DNA follows: TGTGCCAGCAGTTCCCAGTATATCCGGGACGCGGATAAAGAGACCCAGTACTTC.

This clonotype was observed a few times. The chain employs TRBV28 and TRBJ1-2; weak D call: TRBD1 (6 bases). The germline V and J ends were trimmed by 3 bases and 8 bases, with 13 bases remaining between them. CDR3 length: 13 residues. The germline gives CDR1 MDHEN, CDR2 SYDVKM. The CDR3, as DNA: TGTGCCAGCAGTTTGTACCCAGGGGAGGGCTACACCTTC. It translates to CASSLYPGEGYTF.